This T cell receptor beta chain was documented in a study of regulatory T cells in long-lasting Graves disease. The time point was: persistent/refractory GD, antithyroid drugs over 5 years with positive TRAb. The TCR library was made from RNA that had been extracted from PBMCs in TRIzol. Germline assignment: CDR1 MDHEN and CDR2 SYDVKM. The CDR3 has 15 residues. Germline trimming cut 6 bases from V and 4 bases from J; bases unmatched to any gene: 8. Arm-PCR of CDR3 regions with iRepertoire HTBI primers generated TCR beta libraries. Via MiXCR, TCRdb re-called the multiplex PCR reads, giving one row per CDR3 protein. The profile shows 420,000 or so distinct CDR3 sequences, roughly a quarter of them singletons. This clonotype was picked up many times.

The TCR comes from a female donor with Graves disease. This rearrangement joins TRBV28 to TRBJ1-2; 10 positions agree with TRBD1. The starting material was peripheral blood mononuclear cells (PBMCs), obtained when the disease was refractory, from a patient treated with antithyroid drugs. The CDR3 DNA reads TGTGCCAGCAGGCCACAGACAGGGGGCGGCTATGGCTACACCTTC. Its translation: CASRPQTGGGYGYTF.